These 28 T cell receptor beta chains originate from one sample sequenced in a study of OX40 agonist ivuxolimab in advanced cancers. Measured with immunoSEQ multiplex PCR; TCRdb has only the in-frame clones, and not every one. Of some 31,000 clones listed, approximately 89% are singletons. The specimen was CD4+ or CD8+ T cells sorted from blood, collected in a trial of the OX40 agonist ivuxolimab. Receptors were obtained from an adult with an advanced solid tumor such as melanoma, head and neck, liver or kidney cancer.

The gene calls are TRBV6-5 and TRBJ2-3; 8 bases line up with TRBD2. Looked up from germline, CDR1 is MNHEY and CDR2 is SVGAGI. This CDR3 has 15 amino acids. V shed 0 bases, J shed 5 bases, and the junction held 4 bases outside the gene matches. The CDR3 reads CASSYSSGRVDTQYF. The CDR3, as DNA: TGTGCCAGCAGTTACTCGAGCGGGAGAGTAGATACGCAGTATTTT.

The chain employs TRBV5-5 and TRBJ1-4, with TRBD1 as a possible D gene (6 bases). The CDR3 sequence is 15 residues long. V was shortened by 0 bases and J by 6 bases, with 12 bases between the two germline ends. Per germline, CDR1 SGHKS and CDR2 YYEKEE (reference sequence). The CDR3 region has the DNA TGTGCCAGCAGCTTGGGCGGGGCAGGGGATGAAAAACTGTTTTTT. This translates into CASSLGGAGDEKLFF.

The CDR3 protein is CASSAQGRNTEAFF. The CDR3 DNA is TGTGCCAGCAGTGCCCAGGGGAGGAACACTGAAGCTTTCTTT. The chain carries TRBV27 and TRBJ1-1, with D tentatively TRBD1 (6 bases). Per germline, CDR1 MNHEY and CDR2 SMNVEV (reference sequence). Trimming stripped 5 bases from V and 1 base from J, with 11 bases between. The CDR3 extends over 14 amino acids.

The rearrangement uses TRBV5-1 and TRBJ2-3, with 9 bases that match TRBD1. Germline loops: CDR1 SGHRS, CDR2 YFSETQ. The CDR3 is made up of 15 amino acids. The V gene end was trimmed by 0 bases and the J gene end by 1 base; junction bases not matched to a gene: 0. CDR3 region: CASSLGTGGTDTQYF. CDR3 in DNA: TGCGCCAGCAGCTTGGGGACAGGGGGCACAGATACGCAGTATTTT.

CDR3 DNA: TGTGCCAGCAGTTTAAGGGACAGGGGGCAGCCCCAGCATTTT. Its protein is CASSLRDRGQPQHF. The V gene is TRBV27, the J gene TRBJ1-5; the match to TRBD1 covers 11 bases. The CDR3 sequence is 14 residues long. The trim removed 2 bases at V and 7 bases at J, leaving 1 base unmatched. Germline-derived CDR1 and CDR2 are MNHEY and SMNVEV (reference sequence).

The chain couples TRBV19 to TRBJ2-1; 10 positions agree with TRBD2. Trimming removed 4 bases from V and 9 bases from J; junction bases left unmatched: 3. CDR1 and CDR2 (germline): LNHDA, SQIVND (reference sequence). CDR3 size: 13 residues. Here the CDR3 reads CASSTSGRGEQFF. For the CDR3, the DNA is TGTGCCAGTAGTACTAGCGGGAGAGGTGAGCAGTTCTTC.

The rearrangement links TRBV6-1 to TRBJ2-7; D tentatively reads TRBD1 or TRBD2 (6 bases each). CDR3 length: 21 amino acids. Germline loops: CDR1 MNHNS, CDR2 SASEGT. V lost 2 bases, J lost 1 base, and 30 bases lay in between. The CDR3 region is CASSEWRGVIASHTGSYEQYF. The DNA for the CDR3 is TGTGCCAGCAGTGAATGGAGGGGGGTGATCGCAAGCCACACAGGATCCTACGAGCAGTACTTC.

The genes are TRBV6-5 and TRBJ2-3, with unresolved D. Germline CDR1 MNHEY, CDR2 SVGAGI. The CDR3 spans 11 residues. V was clipped by 6 bases and J by 4 bases, with 5 bases between them. The CDR3, as DNA: TGTGCCAGCAGGAAGGCAGATACGCAGTATTTT. This encodes CASRKADTQYF.

The rearrangement uses TRBV7-2 and TRBJ1-2; the D gene is possibly TRBD1 (5 bases). CDR3 length: 14 amino acids. The germline V gene has CDR1 SGHTA and CDR2 FQGNSA. Trimming removed 5 bases at V and 3 bases at J, with 13 bases between. The CDR3 spells CASSPLQGHYGYTF. CDR3 coding DNA: TGTGCCAGCAGCCCCCTGCAGGGACACTATGGCTACACCTTC.

This clone has just a few counts. The rearrangement links TRBV10-3 to TRBJ1-2, with D possibly TRBD1 on 5 matching bases. The CDR3 has 14 amino acids. V lost 4 bases, J lost 0 bases, and 9 bases lay in between. Germline CDR1 is ENHRY and CDR2 is SYGVKD. The chain's CDR3 is CAISAGLSNYGYTF. The CDR3 DNA follows: TGTGCCATCAGTGCGGGACTCTCTAACTATGGCTACACCTTC.

V and J are TRBV5-1 and TRBJ2-1; weak D call: TRBD2 (6 bases). Germline assignment: CDR1 SGHRS and CDR2 YFSETQ. With 2 bases removed from V and 5 bases from J, the gap between germline ends came to 11 bases. The CDR3 spans 14 residues. Here the CDR3 reads CASSLFLADNEQFF. For the CDR3, the DNA is TGCGCCAGCAGCTTATTTTTAGCGGACAATGAGCAGTTCTTC. The full variable domain, its missing parts supplied by reference TRBV5-1 and TRBJ2-1, is KAGVTQTPRYLIKTRGQQVTLSCSPISGHRSVSWYQQTPGQGLQFLFEYFSETQRNKGNFPGRFSGRQFSNSRSEMNVSTLELGDSALYLCASSLFLADNEQFFGPGTRLTVL.

The V call is TRBV4-1, the J call TRBJ2-5; perhaps TRBD1 as D (5 bases). Germline loops: CDR1 MGHRA, CDR2 YSYEKL. Trimming took 4 bases from V and 1 from J, leaving 13 bases between them. There are 15 residues in the CDR3. Written as DNA, the CDR3 is TGCGCCAGCAGCCTTGTACAGGCAGTCCAAGAGACCCAGTACTTC. Translation gives CASSLVQAVQETQYF.

This clone was detected a few times. The chain links TRBV6-1 to TRBJ1-5; D might be TRBD1 (6 bases). This CDR3 is built from 12 residues. The V end lost 10 bases, the J end lost 12 bases, and 19 bases lay between the germline ends. The germline gives CDR1 MNHNS, CDR2 SASEGT. The CDR3 nucleotides are TGTGCCACCCGAACTGGCGGGACACTCCAGCATTTT. It yields the protein CATRTGGTLQHF.

The rearrangement links TRBV19 to TRBJ2-5, with 8 bases matching TRBD2. The CDR3 is made up of 14 amino acids. CDR1 LNHDA and CDR2 SQIVND come from the germline V gene (reference sequence). V trimming: 5 bases; J trimming: 4 bases; junction bases outside the gene matches: 6. CDR3 residues: CASSAGGSRETQYF. The CDR3 bases are TGTGCCAGTAGTGCGGGAGGATCGAGAGAGACCCAGTACTTC.

This clone was counted a few times. The chain has TRBV9 and TRBJ2-3, with a weak D call TRBD2 (6 bases). This CDR3 comprises 17 residues. V lost 3 bases and J lost 1, with 18 bases in between. Germline assignment: CDR1 SGDLS and CDR2 YYNGEE. The CDR3 spells CASSAGTHSWGTDTQYF. The CDR3 DNA follows: TGTGCCAGCAGCGCCGGGACTCATAGTTGGGGCACAGATACGCAGTATTTT.

This chain uses TRBV10-3 with TRBJ2-2; D gene unclear. This CDR3 has 14 amino acids. CDR1 is ENHRY, CDR2 SYGVKD, per germline. The V end lost 4 bases, the J end lost 5 bases, and 11 bases lay between the germline ends. The chain's CDR3 is CAISGQANTGELFF. The CDR3 nucleotides are TGTGCCATCAGTGGGCAGGCAAATACCGGGGAGCTGTTTTTT.

CDR3 residues: CASSPLNRRTGKTYEQYF. The CDR3 region has the DNA TGTGCCAGCAGCCCTTTAAATCGACGGACAGGGAAAACCTACGAGCAGTACTTC. The chain carries TRBV11-2 and TRBJ2-7; TRBD1 matches at 8 bases. This CDR3 spans 18 amino acids. The V segment lost 5 bases and the J segment 2 bases; nucleotides outside the gene matches: 17. CDR1 is SGHAT, CDR2 FQNNGV, per germline.

V is TRBV25-1 and J is TRBJ1-2; D is possibly TRBD1 (5 bases). Trimming left V 3 bases short and J 6 bases short, with 8 bases between. Germline CDR1 reads MGHDK; CDR2 reads SYGVNS. This CDR3 spans 12 amino acids. Written as DNA, the CDR3 is TGTGCCAGCAGTGACAGGGTTAATGGCTACACCTTC. This sequence encodes CASSDRVNGYTF.

There are a few counts of this clone. The V and J genes are TRBV6-1 and TRBJ1-2; 8 nucleotides align to TRBD1. Germline-derived CDR1 and CDR2 are MNHNS and SASEGT. The CDR3 is 14 residues long. Trimming at V came to 11 bases and at J to 5 bases, leaving 13 bases not matched to a gene. CDR3 nucleotides: TGTGCCTCTTCGGGGGGCAGGGGGCAATATGGCTACACCTTC. This encodes CASSGGRGQYGYTF.

The chain uses TRBV5-1 and TRBJ1-3; D uncertain. Per germline, CDR1 SGHRS and CDR2 YFSETQ. The CDR3 totals 16 residues. Trimming stripped 3 bases from V and 0 bases from J, with 13 bases between. Here the CDR3 DNA reads TGCGCCAGCAGCTCTCCTTCAGGTCCCTCTGGAAACACCATATATTTT. Translation: CASSSPSGPSGNTIYF.

This chain uses TRBV6-1 with TRBJ2-1, with TRBD1 as a possible D gene (6 bases). The germline CDR1 and CDR2 sequences are MNHNS and SASEGT. This CDR3 comprises 16 residues. V lost 2 bases, J lost 7 bases, and 18 bases lay in between. The CDR3 loop reads CASSETAQGGRNEQFF. CDR3 bases: TGTGCCAGCAGTGAAACTGCACAGGGTGGTAGAAATGAGCAGTTCTTC.

This rearrangement joins TRBV6-1 to TRBJ2-1; D call uncertain. The V end lost 2 bases, the J end lost 3 bases, and 11 bases lay between the germline ends. The length of the CDR3 is 15 residues. In germline, CDR1 is MNHNS, CDR2 SASEGT. The CDR3 spells CASSEFYGLYNEQFF. CDR3 sequence (DNA): TGTGCCAGCAGTGAATTTTACGGTCTCTACAATGAGCAGTTCTTC.

This sequence joins TRBV5-1 and TRBJ1-5; D remains ambiguous. Trimming removed 2 bases at V and 1 base at J, with 10 bases between. This CDR3 contains 15 residues. The germline V gene encodes CDR1 SGHRS and CDR2 YFSETQ. CDR3 region: CASSLGLGSNQPQHF. For the CDR3, the DNA is TGCGCCAGCAGCTTAGGACTGGGCAGCAATCAGCCCCAGCATTTT.

V usage is TRBV29-1 and J usage is TRBJ1-1; D is undetermined. This CDR3 spans 12 amino acids. Trimming took off 6 bases at V and 0 bases at J, with 8 bases between the two ends. The germline V gene has CDR1 SQVTM and CDR2 ANQGSEA. The CDR3 DNA reads as TGCAGCGTCGGACGGGTGAACACTGAAGCTTTCTTT. Translated, it gives CSVGRVNTEAFF.

The chain carries TRBV5-1 and TRBJ1-3; D is undetermined. The CDR3 is 14 amino acids. V dropped 1 base and J dropped 4 bases, with 9 bases sitting between them. Germline CDR1 and CDR2: SGHRS and YFSETQ. The CDR3 DNA follows: TGCGCCAGCAGCTTGACAGCGCGAGGAAACACCATATATTTT. Residues: CASSLTARGNTIYF.

The rearrangement uses TRBV6-5 and TRBJ2-1, with D perhaps given as TRBD1 or TRBD2 (6 bases each). Germline assignment: CDR1 MNHEY and CDR2 SVGAGI. There are 15 residues in the CDR3. Trimming took off 0 bases at V and 10 bases at J, with 16 bases between the two ends. The CDR3 is CASSYSMPGEEEQFF. CDR3 nucleotides: TGTGCCAGCAGTTACTCGATGCCAGGGGAGGAGGAGCAGTTCTTC.

V and J are TRBV18 and TRBJ1-2; 8 bases line up with TRBD1. The CDR3 is 18 amino acids. With V trimmed by 0 bases and J by 4 bases, 13 bases remained unmatched. The V gene's germline CDR1 is KGHSH and CDR2 LQKENI. CDR3 in DNA: TGTGCCAGCTCACCACCGCTAGGTCGCGGGACAGGTTCCTATGGCTACACCTTC. Translation gives CASSPPLGRGTGSYGYTF.

This sequence joins TRBV4-2 and TRBJ2-6; D is ambiguous. The V end was cut by 2 bases, the J end by 0 bases, with 8 bases between. The CDR3 is made up of 16 amino acids. Germline V lookup: CDR1 LGHNA, CDR2 YNFKEQ. The CDR3 DNA sequence: TGTGCCAGCAGCCAACCCACGAGCTCTGGGGCCAACGTCCTGACTTTC. It translates to CASSQPTSSGANVLTF.